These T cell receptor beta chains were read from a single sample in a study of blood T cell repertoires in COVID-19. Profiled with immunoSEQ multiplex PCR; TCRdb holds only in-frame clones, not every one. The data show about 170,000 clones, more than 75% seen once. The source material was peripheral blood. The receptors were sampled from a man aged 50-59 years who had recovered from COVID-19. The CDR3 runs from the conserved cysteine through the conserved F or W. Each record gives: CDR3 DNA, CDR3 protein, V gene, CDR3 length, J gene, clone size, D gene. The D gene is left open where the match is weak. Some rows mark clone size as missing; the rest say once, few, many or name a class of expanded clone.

TGTGCCAGCAGTTCGCCTAGCGGGGGGGCATTACGTGTAGGTACGCAGTATTTT	CASSSPSGGALRVGTQYF	TRBV28	18	TRBJ2-3	.	TRBD2
TGTGCCAGCAGCTTACTGCGGGAACCTAATGAGCAGTTCTTC	CASSLLREPNEQFF	TRBV7-2	14	TRBJ2-1	.	.
TGTGCCAGCAGTTTATTAGGACAGGGACTCACCGGGGAGCTGTTTTTT	CASSLLGQGLTGELFF	TRBV27	16	TRBJ2-2	once	TRBD1
TGTGCCAGCAGTGAACTAGGGGTGGACTATGGCTACACCTTC	CASSELGVDYGYTF	TRBV6-1	14	TRBJ1-2	.	.
TGTGCCAGCAGTTCCTCTAGGTACACCGGGGAGCTGTTTTTT	CASSSSRYTGELFF	TRBV3-1/TRBV3-2	14	TRBJ2-2	.	.
TGTGCCAGTAGTATAACCTTTAGTCTAGCTGCCGGGGAGCTGTTTTTT	CASSITFSLAAGELFF	TRBV19	16	TRBJ2-2	.	.
TGTGCCAGCAGTGAACGATTACTAGCGGAAAGCACAGATACGCAGTATTTT	CASSERLLAESTDTQYF	TRBV2	17	TRBJ2-3	.	TRBD2
TGTGCCAGCAGTTACTTTCGACCCACATCAGGGTCCACCGGGGAGCTGTTTTTT	CASSYFRPTSGSTGELFF	TRBV6-2/TRBV6-3	18	TRBJ2-2	.	.
TGTGCCAGCAGCCGGACATGGTATAATGAAAAACTGTTTTTT	CASSRTWYNEKLFF	TRBV9	14	TRBJ1-4	.	.
TGTGCCAGCAGCTCACAGTGGGATACGCAGTATTTT	CASSSQWDTQYF	TRBV3-1/TRBV3-2	12	TRBJ2-3	few	.
TGTGCCAGTAACGACAGGCGCAGCAATCAGCCCCAGCATTTT	CASNDRRSNQPQHF	TRBV19	14	TRBJ1-5	.	.
TGTGCCAGCTCACCACCGGGGACAGCCTACGAGCAGTACTTC	CASSPPGTAYEQYF	TRBV18	14	TRBJ2-7	.	TRBD1
TGTGCCAGCAGTCCCGGACAGGGGCTTGGCGAGCAGTACTTC	CASSPGQGLGEQYF	TRBV2	14	TRBJ2-7	.	TRBD1
TGTGCCAGTACCCTAACGGTCCAGGGGGGCAATGAGCAGTTCTTC	CASTLTVQGGNEQFF	TRBV19	15	TRBJ2-1	.	.
TGTGCCAGCAGTTTGATTACAGGGGAAGCTTTCTTT	CASSLITGEAFF	TRBV28	12	TRBJ1-1	.	.
TGTGCCAGCCTCCGGACGGGGGGAGGTTACACTGAAGCTTTCTTT	CASLRTGGGYTEAFF	TRBV3-1/TRBV3-2	15	TRBJ1-1	.	.
TGTGCCAGCAGCTTAGAAGTGGACAGGGGGCGCAAAGATACGCAGTATTTT	CASSLEVDRGRKDTQYF	TRBV11-2	17	TRBJ2-3	.	TRBD1
TGTGCCAGCAGCGCGTCGACAGGTCTCTTCTCTGGAAACACCATATATTTT	CASSASTGLFSGNTIYF	TRBV9	17	TRBJ1-3	.	.
TGTGCCAGCAGATCGACAGGGGTTGCCACCGGGGAGCTGTTTTTT	CASRSTGVATGELFF	TRBV25-1	15	TRBJ2-2	.	TRBD1
TGTGCCAGCAGTTCCCCCAGAACAGGGGGCAATGGCTACACCTTC	CASSSPRTGGNGYTF	TRBV28	15	TRBJ1-2	.	TRBD1
TGTGCCAGCTCACCTAGAGGAGAGACCCAGTACTTC	CASSPRGETQYF	TRBV18	12	TRBJ2-5	.	.
TGTGCCAGCAGCCCCCTAGCGGGGGGGACCGGGGAGCTGTTTTTT	CASSPLAGGTGELFF	TRBV7-2	15	TRBJ2-2	.	TRBD2
TGTGCCAGCAGTGTTGACCCGGGCTATGGCTACACCTTC	CASSVDPGYGYTF	TRBV12-3/TRBV12-4	13	TRBJ1-2	.	.
TGTGCCAGCAGCCGCAGACAGGGGGCGGTTGTCGGGGAGCTGTTTTTT	CASSRRQGAVVGELFF	TRBV7-2	16	TRBJ2-2	.	TRBD1
TGTGCCAGCAGCTTTCTATTCTCGCCGACACCTTCGAACACCGGGGAGCTGTTTTTT	CASSFLFSPTPSNTGELFF	TRBV12-1	19	TRBJ2-2	few	.
TGTGCCAGCAGTGACAGGAAGCGGGCGACCTACGAGCAGTACTTC	CASSDRKRATYEQYF	TRBV6-1	15	TRBJ2-7	.	.
TGTGCCAGCAGAGGGGATACCTACGAGCAGTACTTC	CASRGDTYEQYF	TRBV7-2	12	TRBJ2-7	.	.
TGTGCCAGCAGCTTAGCGAGACTGGGAGGGGGAGATACGCAGTATTTT	CASSLARLGGGDTQYF	TRBV7-2	16	TRBJ2-3	.	.
TGTGCCAGCAGCCAAGATCGGGGCACAGATACGCAGTATTTT	CASSQDRGTDTQYF	TRBV14	14	TRBJ2-3	.	.
TGTGCCAGCACCAGGACGGGGACAGTTAATGAAAAACTGTTTTTT	CASTRTGTVNEKLFF	TRBV28	15	TRBJ1-4	.	TRBD1
TGTGCCAGCGATAGGGGGCTAGAAGACGGCTACACCTTC	CASDRGLEDGYTF	TRBV2	13	TRBJ1-2	.	TRBD1
TGTGCCAGCAGCTTGGTCGGGGACTACAATGAGCAGTTCTTC	CASSLVGDYNEQFF	TRBV5-6	14	TRBJ2-1	.	.
TGCGCCAGCAGCCAGAGCGGGGGCCTCCCCTACAATGAGCAGTTCTTC	CASSQSGGLPYNEQFF	TRBV4-1	16	TRBJ2-1	.	TRBD2
TGTGCCAGCAGCCAAGATCCGGGACAGGGCGCCTGGAGGCAGTATTTT	CASSQDPGQGAWRQYF	TRBV3-1/TRBV3-2	16	TRBJ2-3	.	TRBD1
TGTGCCAGCAGAAAGATGGGGCGGGGGAACACTGAAGCTTTCTTT	CASRKMGRGNTEAFF	TRBV6-5	15	TRBJ1-1	few	.
TGTGCCAGCTCACCACCCCAGGGTAGCAATCAGCCCCAGCATTTT	CASSPPQGSNQPQHF	TRBV18	15	TRBJ1-5	.	.
TGTGCCAGCAGCCAAGATCTCGGGGAGCTGTTTTTT	CASSQDLGELFF	TRBV3-1/TRBV3-2	12	TRBJ2-2	few	.
TGTGCCAGCAGTTTCCTAGGCACAGATACGCAGTATTTT	CASSFLGTDTQYF	TRBV6-2/TRBV6-3	13	TRBJ2-3	.	.
TGTGCCAGCAGTTACCTCCCGGGGTCGACAGGGGGCAGGCCAAACACTGAAGCTTTCTTT	CASSYLPGSTGGRPNTEAFF	TRBV6-2/TRBV6-3	20	TRBJ1-1	.	TRBD1
TGCGCCAGCAGTGACAGTTCCTACGAGCAGTACTTC	CASSDSSYEQYF	TRBV10-1	12	TRBJ2-7	.	.
TGTGCCAGCAGTCCCCGGACAGGGTTATCCTACGAGCAGTACTTC	CASSPRTGLSYEQYF	TRBV27	15	TRBJ2-7	.	TRBD1
TGTGCCAGCAGTTCCCAGTTAACGCAGTATTTT	CASSSQLTQYF	TRBV6-5	11	TRBJ2-3	few	.
TGTGCCAGCAGCCAAGATCAGTGGGCAGGGGAGACCCAGTACTTC	CASSQDQWAGETQYF	TRBV14	15	TRBJ2-5	.	.
TGTGCCAGCAGTGTCCGACACAGCCAAGAGACCCAGTACTTC	CASSVRHSQETQYF	TRBV2	14	TRBJ2-5	.	.
TGTGCTAGTGGTTCATCAGGTTCTGGTGGGGCCAACGTCCTGACTTTC	CASGSSGSGGANVLTF	TRBV12-5	16	TRBJ2-6	.	.
TGTGCCAGCAGCTTCAGCGGGACAGATACGCAGTATTTT	CASSFSGTDTQYF	TRBV5-6	13	TRBJ2-3	.	.
TGTGCCAGCAGTTTAACCGGGGGGACCGGGGAGCTGTTTTTT	CASSLTGGTGELFF	TRBV28	14	TRBJ2-2	.	TRBD2
TGTGCCAGCAGCCTCGAATTCGGGACTGCTACCTACGAGCAGTACTTC	CASSLEFGTATYEQYF	TRBV7-8	16	TRBJ2-7	.	.
TGTGCCAGCAGTCAAACACCCAGGGTATTCGGTGCTGGAGAGCAGTACTTC	CASSQTPRVFGAGEQYF	TRBV2	17	TRBJ2-7	.	.
TGTGCCAGCAGCCACAGGGGGCTAGAGGAAAAACTGTTTTTT	CASSHRGLEEKLFF	TRBV7-9	14	TRBJ1-4	.	TRBD1
TGTGCCAGCAGCTTAGTCGTTAGCGGGGGGGCGGTTACGCAGTATTTT	CASSLVVSGGAVTQYF	TRBV7-8	16	TRBJ2-3	once	TRBD2
TGTGCCAGCAGCTTGGGACAGGGGCTCCCCTACGAGCAGTACTTC	CASSLGQGLPYEQYF	TRBV5-8	15	TRBJ2-7	.	TRBD1
TGTGCCAGCAGCCCTCGACAGGGGGGCTCCTACGAGCAGTACTTC	CASSPRQGGSYEQYF	TRBV5-4	15	TRBJ2-7	.	TRBD1